This TCR beta chain was documented in a study of T cell responses to AZD1222 COVID-19 vaccine. This table comes from immunoSEQ multiplex PCR, and its TCRdb copy is limited to in-frame clones, with some not included. Counted here are more than 50,000 clones, roughly 88% occurring once; the ten biggest clones make up 20%. This CDR3 region has 13 residues. Germline V gene data show CDR1 as SNHLY and CDR2 as FYNNEI. V lost 5 bases and J 4 bases, leaving 11 bases between the germline ends. This specimen consisted of peripheral blood, obtained on day 0 of AZD1222 vaccination. This chain links TRBV2 with TRBJ1-2; tentatively, D is TRBD1 (5 bases). The TCR sequence derives from an adult in good health. The CDR3 DNA reads TGTGCCAGCAGTTTCGGGAGGGGCTATGGCTACACCTTC. It translates to CASSFGRGYGYTF.